The entry below describes one T cell receptor (beta chain). It has no known antigen specificity. One base away there is no much larger clone; base qualities are not given. The data were taken from a study of T cell responses to AZD1222 COVID-19 vaccine (dated by TCRdb to the early 2020s). The study in broad terms: A total of 233 trial participants underwent TCR sequencing, of whom roughly 210 received two doses of AZD1222 and around 26 received two doses of the MenACWY control vaccine. Enrollment into the trials was organized by age into subgroups of 18-55, 56-69 and 70-plus years, and those subgroups contained 148, 28 and 57 TCR-sequenced participants, respectively.

There are 13 amino acids in the CDR3, from cysteine to phenylalanine inclusive. Only the CDR3 DNA stays, 39 bases, in frame from base 1. The germline V gene specifies SNHLY as CDR1 and FYNNEI as CDR2. V is shortened by 3 bases, J by 8 bases, and the region joining them spans 10 bases. The time point tag for this specimen amounts to: about 28 days (+/-7) after the second vaccine dose. AZD1222 recipients whose second dose came at about 4 weeks and those whose second dose came at about 12 weeks were combined into one group, since spike-specific TCR depth and breadth did not differ between the two schedules. The vaccinee samples were drawn from two UK trials, COV001 and COV002, one of which was a single-blind randomized controlled phase 2/3 trial testing AZD1222 (ChAdOx1 nCoV-19) in healthy adults. For TCRbeta chain sequencing, PBMC samples were collected from trial participants at day 0 and at day 28 after the second dose.

Summary of the overall study and its limitations: Spike-specific TCR breadth and depth rose significantly after two AZD1222 doses compared with day 0 and with MenACWY recipients. Vaccine-associated CD4 TCRs spanned the whole spike protein, with dominant responses in regions 160-218 and 743-854. In the small 56-69-year group, the increase in depth fell short of significance, most likely because of low power. Because no day 14 peak-response samples were available, repertoires were characterized only after the peak T cell response. Participants were mostly white British, with more females than males. The authors suggested clonal diversity may have been underestimated. Epitopes outside the regions mutated in the B.1.351 and B.1.1.7 variants were reportedly recognized by nearly half of the unique spike-specific TCRs. Conclusions about previously exposed vaccinees were limited because only six AZD1222 recipients were SARS-CoV-2 seropositive at baseline.

The CDR3 regions of human TCRbeta chains were subjected to immunosequencing. Under the source paper's analysis protocol: Repertoire TCRs were matched against a reference library of SARS-CoV-2-specific TCRs generated with the MIRA antigen-specificity platform. Breadth was defined as the fraction of unique TCRs that were SARS-CoV-2-associated. Depth was defined as the fraction of total T cells that were SARS-CoV-2-associated. Using the MIRA data, every spike-specific TCR was mapped to the spike region that the TCR reacted to and assigned to either a CD4 or a CD8 class. Log10-transformed breadth and depth values were compared by one-way ANOVA with Sidak's multiple comparisons tests. TCRdb retrieved this table from immuneACCESS and kept in-frame rearrangements only. Not all clones are present; in checked studies, unresolved V genes account for under half, and no reason is known for the remainder. V and J calls and clone size are those listed in that table; D and trimming were worked out from the DNA. The sample table contains about 140,000 clones; only one count was recorded for roughly 90% of them. 1.5% to 2% of the sample is taken by the ten largest.

The V and J segments used are TRBV2 and TRBJ2-2, with no confident D gene call. This sequence was found in an adult who received the AZD1222 COVID-19 vaccine. The sequencing here drew on peripheral blood, taken 28 days after the second AZD1222 dose. The nucleotide sequence is TGTGCCAGCAGTGAGGGCTTTAGGGGGGAGCTGTTTTTT. Its amino acids are CASSEGFRGELFF.